This T cell receptor (beta chain) originates from a study of T cell repertoires in cytomegalovirus infection. Study-wide context: Public signatures in TCR beta pointed to CMV infection and matching HLA type.

Notes on this clonotype: The antigen is not known.

TCRdb re-analysed the reads in MiXCR, keeping a single row per CDR3 protein. The sample records over 95,000 distinct CDR3 sequences, about 30% being singletons. The V and J ends lost 2 bases and 1 base respectively, with 5 bases between them. CDR1 is SGHTA, CDR2 FQGNSA, per germline. This CDR3 has 14 amino acids. The source material was CD8+ T cells from cultured PBMCs, sampled from culture after CMV antigen stimulation. The receptor was derived from a human donor in good health (CMV status not recorded). Some clones in this sample may be carry-over from other donors' samples. The chain is built from TRBV7-2 and TRBJ2-2; D is undetermined. The CDR3 region has the DNA TGTGCCAGCAGCTTAAATGGGAACACCGGGGAGCTGTTTTTT. Translating gives CASSLNGNTGELFF.